This T cell receptor beta chain is from a study of blood T cell repertoires in COVID-19. The overall study: Researchers got acute and convalescent COVID-19 samples from the United States, Italy and Spain.

The germline V gene encodes CDR1 SGDLS and CDR2 YYNGEE. The CDR3 covers 12 residues. Unmatched junction bases numbered 0, after V lost 8 bases and J lost 2 bases. Seattle patients were enrolled during active infection and followed longitudinally. The authors' processing: Researchers report that nucleated cell counts were estimated from reference gene primer amplification. Some clones are missing from TCRdb's copy, which holds only in-frame ones; the method was immunoSEQ multiplex PCR. V and J calls and clone size are those listed in that table; D and trimming were worked out from the DNA. This table holds 200,000 to 250,000 clones, roughly 76% found once.

This TCR was sampled from a woman of 80 years or more with COVID-19, enrolled during active disease. V is TRBV9 and J is TRBJ1-2; 10 nucleotides match TRBD1. The sequencing input was peripheral blood. The CDR3 DNA reads as TGTGCCAGGGACAGGGGGAACTATGGCTACACCTTC. Protein product: CARDRGNYGYTF.